One and the same sample provided the 7 T cell receptor beta chains below, sequenced in a study of beta chain features in type 1 diabetes (dated by TCRdb to 2017 to 2018). Libraries were prepared through the immunoSEQ multiplex PCR assay. The High Capacity cDNA Reverse Transcription Kit was used to reverse transcribe all of the isolated RNA, meaning that expressed TCRB transcripts were what got sequenced. TCRdb took over this immuneACCESS table, retaining in-frame rearrangements with V and J assigned. Such tables are incomplete; in checked studies, under half of the missing clones stem from an unresolved V gene, and the remainder is unexplained. This sample holds fewer than 650,000 clones; around 15% were observed only once. About 0.093% of the sample is taken by the ten largest. Sequenced input: naive CD4+ T cells from blood. The intended sense of this specimen's cell subset or site label: true naive CD4+ T cells. These receptors were taken from a young man in good health.

This chain links TRBV7-9 with TRBJ2-6; 8 positions match TRBD1. Germline V lookup: CDR1 SEHNR, CDR2 FQNEAQ (reference sequence). The length of the CDR3 is 18 residues. The V gene end was trimmed by 3 bases and the J gene end by 0 bases; junction bases not matched to a gene: 7. For the CDR3, the DNA is TGTGCCAGCAGCTTGGGACAGGCGAAAAGCTCTGGGGCCAACGTCCTGACTTTC. This gives the protein CASSLGQAKSSGANVLTF.

The J gene is TRBJ1-2, the V gene TRBV19, with D unclear. Trimming left V 2 bases short and J 4 bases short, with 8 bases between. The CDR3 is 13 residues long. The germline V gene encodes CDR1 LNHDA and CDR2 SQIVND (reference sequence). As DNA, the CDR3 is TGTGCCAGTAGTATACGACGGAGCTATGGCTACACCTTC. Residues: CASSIRRSYGYTF.

This clone was seen a handful of times. The chain carries TRBV7-2 and TRBJ2-3; tentatively, D is TRBD1 or TRBD2 (5 bases each). The CDR3 length is 15 residues. Per the germline V gene, CDR1 is SGHTA and CDR2 is FQGNSA. Trimming took off 8 bases at V and 3 bases at J, with 18 bases between the two ends. CDR3 sequence reads: CASRREGARTDTQYF. DNA for the CDR3: TGTGCCAGCCGTCGGGAAGGGGCTAGGACAGATACGCAGTATTTT.

This clone was recorded a few times. The rearrangement joins TRBV2 to TRBJ1-5; D remains ambiguous. The germline V and J ends were trimmed by 5 bases and 2 bases, with 10 bases remaining between them. The CDR3 is 14 amino acids. Germline V lookup: CDR1 SNHLY, CDR2 FYNNEI. The CDR3: CASSLEDGNQPQHF. The CDR3 region has the DNA TGTGCCAGCAGTCTCGAGGACGGCAATCAGCCCCAGCATTTT.

In DNA form, the CDR3 reads TGTGCCAGCAGCGTAGAGGTCACCGGGGGGTACGACTATGGCTACACCTTC. It encodes CASSVEVTGGYDYGYTF. The chain recombines TRBV9 with TRBJ1-2, with a possible D match to TRBD1 (5 bases). The germline CDR1 and CDR2 sequences are SGDLS and YYNGEE. V was trimmed by 0 bases and J by 3 bases, leaving 18 bases between them. The CDR3 covers 17 residues.

This clone was seen a few times. The chain employs TRBV5-1 and TRBJ1-2; 8 bases map to TRBD1. The junction had 12 bases not matched to a gene; V was cut back by 1 base and J by 10 bases. The CDR3 is made up of 15 amino acids. Germline V gives CDR1 SGHRS, CDR2 YFSETQ. This chain's CDR3 is CASSLTGTGVFVYTF. CDR3 nucleotides: TGCGCCAGCAGCTTGACCGGGACAGGCGTCTTTGTCTACACCTTC.

The V gene is TRBV28, the J gene TRBJ2-3; 9 bases agree with TRBD2. The germline gives CDR1 MDHEN, CDR2 SYDVKM. There are 15 residues in the CDR3. The CDR3 DNA reads as TGTGCTACGCGGGGTAGCGGGGGCCCCACAGATACGCAGTATTTT. It translates to CATRGSGGPTDTQYF.